This paragraph covers one T cell receptor beta chain sequence. Its antigen remains unknown. The data are from a study of OX40 agonist ivuxolimab in advanced cancers. Regarding the study as a whole: Expanded peripheral T cells had an undetermined antigen specificity. Both blood CD4+ and CD8+ T cells showed clonal growth by week 6 at 0.1 to 3.0 mg/kg.

No patient had autoimmune disease or received systemic immunosuppression. The length of the CDR3 is 16 residues. V lost 0 bases to trimming and J lost 4 bases; unmatched junction nucleotides: 7. Germline V gene data show CDR1 as SGDLS and CDR2 as YYNGEE. Assay used: immunoSEQ multiplex PCR; TCRdb lists only in-frame clones, some missing. This sample has approximately 52,000 clones, with approximately 83% found just once. The chain has TRBV9 and TRBJ2-5, with 9 bases lining up with TRBD2. Sample: CD4+ or CD8+ T cells sorted from blood, taken in a trial of the OX40 agonist ivuxolimab. The source of this sequence is an adult with an advanced solid tumor such as melanoma, head and neck, liver or kidney cancer. The chain's CDR3 is CASSVEASGVLETQYF. CDR3 coding DNA: TGTGCCAGCAGCGTAGAGGCTAGCGGGGTATTAGAGACCCAGTACTTC.